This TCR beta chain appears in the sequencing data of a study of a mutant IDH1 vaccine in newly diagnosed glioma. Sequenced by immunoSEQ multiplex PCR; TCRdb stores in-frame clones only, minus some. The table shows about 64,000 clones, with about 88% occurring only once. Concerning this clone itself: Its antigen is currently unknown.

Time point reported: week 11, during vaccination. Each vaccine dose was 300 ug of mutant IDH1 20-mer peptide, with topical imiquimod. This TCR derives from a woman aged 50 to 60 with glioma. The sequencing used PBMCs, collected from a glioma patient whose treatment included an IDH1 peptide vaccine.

The CDR3 reads CASSLREGEGAEAFF. The DNA of the CDR3 is TGTGCCAGCAGCTTGCGGGAAGGGGAAGGCGCTGAAGCTTTCTTT. This chain uses TRBV11-3 with TRBJ1-1, with D perhaps matching TRBD1 (5 bases). The CDR3 loop spans 15 amino acids. Germline V lookup: CDR1 SGHNT, CDR2 YENEEA. V was shortened by 3 bases and J by 6 bases, with 17 bases between the two germline ends. The full variable domain, rest sourced from reference TRBV11-3 and TRBJ1-1, is EAGVVQSPRYKIIEKKQPVAFWCNPISGHNTLYWYLQNLGQGPELLIRYENEEAVDDSQLPKDRFSAERLKGVDSTLKIQPAELGDSAVYLCASSLREGEGAEAFFGQGTRLTVV.